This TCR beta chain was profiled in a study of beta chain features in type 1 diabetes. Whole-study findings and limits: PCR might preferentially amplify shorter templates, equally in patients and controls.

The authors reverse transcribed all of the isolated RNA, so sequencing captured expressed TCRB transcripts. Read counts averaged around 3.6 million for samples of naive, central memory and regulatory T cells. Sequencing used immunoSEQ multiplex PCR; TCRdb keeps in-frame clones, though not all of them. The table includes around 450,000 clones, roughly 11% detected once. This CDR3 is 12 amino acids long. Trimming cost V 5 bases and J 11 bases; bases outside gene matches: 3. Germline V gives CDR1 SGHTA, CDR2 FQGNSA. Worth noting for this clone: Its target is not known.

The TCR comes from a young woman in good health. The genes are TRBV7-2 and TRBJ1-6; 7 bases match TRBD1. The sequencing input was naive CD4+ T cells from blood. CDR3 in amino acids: CASSTTGAPLHF. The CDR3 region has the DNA TGTGCCAGCAGCACCACAGGGGCACCCCTCCACTTT.